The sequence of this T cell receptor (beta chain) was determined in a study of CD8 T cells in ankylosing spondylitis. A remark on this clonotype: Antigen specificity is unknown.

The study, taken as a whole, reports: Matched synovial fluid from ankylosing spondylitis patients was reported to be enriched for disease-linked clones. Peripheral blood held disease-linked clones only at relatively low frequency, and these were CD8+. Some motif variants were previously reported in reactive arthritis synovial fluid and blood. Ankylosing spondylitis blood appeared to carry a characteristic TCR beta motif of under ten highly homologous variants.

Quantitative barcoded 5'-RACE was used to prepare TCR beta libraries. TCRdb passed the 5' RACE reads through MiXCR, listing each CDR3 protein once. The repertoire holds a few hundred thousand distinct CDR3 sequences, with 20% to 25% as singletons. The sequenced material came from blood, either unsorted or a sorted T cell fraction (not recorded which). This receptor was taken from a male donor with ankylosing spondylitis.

CDR3 loop: CSARDRGLAGTYNEQFF. The CDR3 region has the DNA TGCAGTGCTAGAGATCGAGGGTTAGCGGGGACCTACAATGAGCAGTTCTTC. This rearrangement joins TRBV20-1 to TRBJ2-1; the match to TRBD2 covers 8 bases. The CDR3 totals 17 residues. V gave up 0 bases and J gave up 2 bases; unmatched junction bases: 9. Germline CDR1 is DFQATT and CDR2 is SNEGSKA (reference sequence).